A selection of T cell receptor beta chains follows, all from one sample in a study of T cell changes during pregnancy in multiple sclerosis. Using immunoSEQ multiplex PCR, the repertoire was profiled, and TCRdb retains in-frame clones only, with some absent. Altogether 38,000 or so clones are present, about 92% being singletons, with the ten largest covering 10% to 15%. Sequences were derived from CD8+ T cells from peripheral blood mononuclear cells, sampled in the first trimester of pregnancy. The receptors derive from a female donor with multiple sclerosis, enrolled in a pregnancy study. The CDR3 runs from the conserved cysteine through the conserved F or W. The D gene is left open where the match is weak. Clone size is given for some rows only: seen once, a few or many times, or a class if the clone is expanded.

clone_size | j_call | d_call | v_call | cdr3_aa | cdr3_nt
once | TRBJ1-6 | NA | TRBV7-8 | CASSPTRSSYNSPLHF | TGTGCCAGCAGCCCAACACGAAGCTCCTATAATTCACCCCTCCACTTT
NA | TRBJ2-1 | NA | TRBV29-1 | CSVTSPSSYNEQFF | TGCAGCGTAACTAGCCCTAGCTCCTACAATGAGCAGTTCTTC
NA | TRBJ1-2 | NA | TRBV7-9 | CASSPQGGWGNNGYTF | TGTGCCAGCAGCCCACAAGGGGGATGGGGGAATAATGGCTACACCTTC
NA | TRBJ2-2 | NA | TRBV11-2 | CASSPRMGELFF | TGTGCCAGCAGCCCGAGGATGGGGGAGCTGTTTTTT
NA | TRBJ1-2 | NA | TRBV7-8 | CASSREGDYGYTF | TGTGCCAGCAGCCGAGAGGGGGACTATGGCTACACCTTC
NA | TRBJ1-2 | NA | TRBV18 | CASSPSPLARTIYGYTF | TGTGCCAGCTCACCATCGCCTCTAGCCAGGACGATCTATGGCTACACCTTC
NA | TRBJ1-6 | NA | TRBV7-9 | CASSHDSLSSPLHF | TGTGCCAGCAGCCACGACAGCCTTAGCTCACCCCTCCACTTT
NA | TRBJ1-5 | TRBD1 | TRBV7-8 | CASSLAVRTGGIQPQHF | TGTGCCAGCAGCTTAGCGGTTCGGACAGGGGGCATTCAGCCCCAGCATTTT
NA | TRBJ1-1 | NA | TRBV9 | CASSVAPGYEAFF | TGTGCCAGCAGCGTAGCCCCAGGGTACGAAGCTTTCTTT
NA | TRBJ2-2 | TRBD1 | TRBV11-2 | CASSLKTGGAGTGELFF | TGTGCCAGCAGCCTAAAGACAGGGGGCGCGGGCACCGGGGAGCTGTTTTTT
NA | TRBJ1-5 | NA | TRBV7-8 | CASSPAGVGNQPQHF | TGTGCCAGCAGCCCCGCAGGGGTCGGCAATCAGCCCCAGCATTTT
NA | TRBJ1-5 | TRBD1 | TRBV27 | CASSPSQGDSNQPQHF | TGTGCCAGCAGTCCTTCTCAGGGGGATAGCAATCAGCCCCAGCATTTT
NA | TRBJ2-7 | NA | TRBV5-4 | CASSLAAEYEQYF | TGTGCCAGCAGCTTGGCGGCGGAGTACGAGCAGTACTTC
NA | TRBJ1-2 | NA | TRBV9 | CASSANSYGYTF | TGTGCCAGCAGCGCTAACAGCTATGGCTACACCTTC
NA | TRBJ1-1 | TRBD1 | TRBV14 | CASSPRQGTMNTEAFF | TGTGCCAGCAGCCCGAGACAGGGAACGATGAACACTGAAGCTTTCTTT
NA | TRBJ1-6 | NA | TRBV10-3 | CAISEVLNSPLHF | TGTGCCATCAGTGAGGTCCTTAATTCACCCCTCCACTTT
NA | TRBJ1-2 | TRBD1 | TRBV13 | CASSSGQNYGYTF | TGTGCCAGCAGCTCGGGACAGAACTATGGCTACACCTTC
NA | TRBJ2-2 | NA | TRBV10-3 | CAISGGTGELFF | TGTGCCATCAGTGGAGGGACCGGGGAGCTGTTTTTT
NA | TRBJ2-3 | TRBD2 | TRBV2 | CATGRGLTRGTDTQYF | TGTGCCACAGGGCGGGGGTTGACCCGCGGCACAGATACGCAGTATTTT
NA | TRBJ1-1 | TRBD1 | TRBV6-5 | CASSWGGTGGTEAFF | TGTGCCAGCAGTTGGGGGGGTACAGGGGGCACTGAAGCTTTCTTT
once | TRBJ2-3 | NA | TRBV9 | CASRPSSALRDTQYF | TGTGCCAGCCGACCTTCTAGCGCCTTACGAGATACGCAGTATTTT
NA | TRBJ1-3 | NA | TRBV4-1 | CASRGSGNTIYF | TGCGCCTCCAGGGGATCTGGAAACACCATATATTTT
NA | TRBJ2-7 | TRBD2 | TRBV5-1 | CASSFGLDPYEQYF | TGCGCCAGCAGCTTTGGACTAGACCCCTACGAGCAGTACTTC